This T cell receptor beta chain originates from a study of blood T cells in healthy people across ages. Overall study: Template switching captured about one barcoded beta molecule per two T cells.

Note on this clonotype: No antigen is known for it.

A second PCR of 7 to 11 cycles used a sample-barcoded 5' primer and a J-beta primer mix. TCRdb re-analysed the 5' RACE reads in MiXCR, keeping a single row per CDR3 protein. The sample has some 900,000 distinct CDR3 sequences; under 50% are singletons. Overall study findings and caveats: More naive CD4+ cells and higher diversity marked long-lived donors relative to aged donors. Diversity estimates drawn from one million T cells were deemed underestimates.

A minimum of 5 micrograms of total RNA was extracted per sample. The origin of this receptor is a man aged 25 to 40 in good health. What was sequenced was blood.

CDR3 sequence reads: CASSYSQKQETQYF. DNA of the CDR3: TGTGCCAGCAGTTACAGTCAGAAACAAGAGACCCAGTACTTC. V usage is TRBV6-8 and J usage is TRBJ2-5; D not certain. Germline-derived CDR1 and CDR2 are MNHGY and SAAAGT. Deletions cut 2 bases from V and 2 bases from J, with 9 bases between. This CDR3 contains 14 residues.